Listed below are T cell receptor beta chains from one sample, sequenced in a study of blood T cell repertoires in COVID-19. Measured with immunoSEQ multiplex PCR; TCRdb has only the in-frame clones, and not every one. This table holds some 56,000 clones, about 83% found once. The sequenced sample consisted of peripheral blood. These receptors were obtained from a woman older than 75 with acute or convalescent COVID-19. Both conserved end residues are part of each CDR3. Each record gives: CDR3 length, J gene, V gene, clone size, D gene, CDR3 protein, CDR3 DNA. The D gene is left open where the match is weak. Not all rows give a size; the values are once, few, many and, for expanded clones, a class.

length: 14
J: TRBJ1-1
V: TRBV11-1
size: -
D: -
CDR3: CASSPRRGLAEAFF
DNA: TGTGCCAGCAGCCCTCGGCGGGGGTTGGCTGAAGCTTTCTTT

length: 17
J: TRBJ2-1
V: TRBV25-1
size: -
D: -
CDR3: CASSDRTASSLYNEQFF
DNA: TGTGCCAGCAGTGACCGAACAGCTTCTTCATTATACAATGAGCAGTTCTTC

length: 15
J: TRBJ1-4
V: TRBV19
size: -
D: TRBD1
CDR3: CASSIVGTGNVKLFF
DNA: TGTGCCAGTAGTATTGTGGGGACAGGGAACGTAAAACTGTTTTTT

length: 14
J: TRBJ2-1
V: TRBV19
size: -
D: TRBD1
CDR3: CASSRDSSYNEQFF
DNA: TGTGCCAGTAGTCGGGACAGCTCCTACAATGAGCAGTTCTTC

length: 14
J: TRBJ2-3
V: TRBV5-6
size: -
D: -
CDR3: CASSLAGGPDTQYF
DNA: TGTGCCAGCAGCTTAGCCGGGGGGCCAGATACGCAGTATTTT

length: 16
J: TRBJ1-2
V: TRBV11-2
size: -
D: TRBD1
CDR3: CASTTLGAGGNYGYTF
DNA: TGTGCCAGCACCACCCTGGGGGCAGGGGGGAACTATGGCTACACCTTC

length: 14
J: TRBJ1-4
V: TRBV6-1
size: -
D: TRBD1
CDR3: CASSERRGHEKLFF
DNA: TGTGCCAGCAGTGAACGCAGGGGGCATGAAAAACTGTTTTTT

length: 14
J: TRBJ1-3
V: TRBV19
size: -
D: -
CDR3: CASLGLSSGNTIYF
DNA: TGTGCCAGTTTGGGACTCAGCTCTGGAAACACCATATATTTT

length: 17
J: TRBJ1-1
V: TRBV7-6
size: -
D: TRBD1
CDR3: CASRATGTGFINTEAFF
DNA: TGTGCCAGCAGAGCTACCGGGACAGGGTTTATAAACACTGAAGCTTTCTTT

length: 17
J: TRBJ2-1
V: TRBV7-3
size: -
D: -
CDR3: CASGGPYSMETYNEQFF
DNA: TGTGCCAGCGGCGGGCCCTATTCTATGGAAACCTACAATGAGCAGTTCTTC

length: 14
J: TRBJ1-6
V: TRBV28
size: -
D: -
CDR3: CASSPGSYNSPLHF
DNA: TGTGCCAGCAGTCCAGGGTCCTATAATTCACCCCTCCACTTT

length: 15
J: TRBJ2-3
V: TRBV5-4
size: -
D: -
CDR3: CASSLVGTSTDTQYF
DNA: TGTGCCAGCAGTCTGGTGGGGACTAGCACAGATACGCAGTATTTT

length: 15
J: TRBJ2-1
V: TRBV7-2
size: -
D: TRBD2
CDR3: CASSLDRLAGGEQFF
DNA: TGTGCCAGCAGCTTAGATAGACTAGCGGGAGGTGAGCAGTTCTTC

length: 16
J: TRBJ2-1
V: TRBV19
size: -
D: TRBD2
CDR3: CASSIDAGGSYNEQFF
DNA: TGTGCCAGTAGTATAGATGCGGGGGGTTCATACAATGAGCAGTTCTTC

length: 13
J: TRBJ1-1
V: TRBV18
size: -
D: -
CDR3: CASSPKTGTEAFF
DNA: TGTGCCAGCTCCCCTAAGACTGGGACTGAAGCTTTCTTT

length: 16
J: TRBJ2-5
V: TRBV5-5
size: -
D: TRBD2
CDR3: CASSRGLAGGQETQYF
DNA: TGTGCCAGCAGCCGAGGACTAGCGGGAGGACAAGAGACCCAGTACTTC

length: 14
J: TRBJ1-2
V: TRBV9
size: few
D: -
CDR3: CASSVDQRGYGYTF
DNA: TGTGCCAGCAGCGTAGATCAGAGGGGGTATGGCTACACCTTC

length: 13
J: TRBJ1-2
V: TRBV6-5
size: once
D: -
CDR3: CASSSAGGSGYTF
DNA: TGTGCCAGCAGCTCGGCGGGGGGCTCGGGCTACACCTTC